The entry below describes one T cell receptor beta chain. Its antigen remains unidentified. A much bigger clone sits one base away, suggesting this may be a read error. Breast cancer patients provided tissue from their axillary draining lymph nodes. The sample originates from a study of breast tumors, draining lymph nodes, adjacent tissues. Study observations and caveats: Luminal-like breast cancer showed significantly higher tumor–nontumor repertoire similarity than basal-like.

One entry per CDR3 protein, called by TCRdb with MiXCR from the multiplex PCR reads. The sample has over 250,000 distinct CDR3 sequences, 30% to 35% seen once. Germline V gives CDR1 KGHSH, CDR2 LQKENI. V was shortened by 0 bases and J by 13 bases, with 12 bases between the two germline ends. The CDR3 sequence is 12 residues long. The sample comprised axillary lymph node tissue. The receptor was derived from a female donor with breast cancer. Some clones in this sample may be carry-over from other donors' samples. V gene TRBV18 combines with J gene TRBJ1-2; no firm D call. The CDR3, as DNA: TGTGCCAGCTCACCACCGGACGGGATGGGCACCTTC. It codes for CASSPPDGMGTF.